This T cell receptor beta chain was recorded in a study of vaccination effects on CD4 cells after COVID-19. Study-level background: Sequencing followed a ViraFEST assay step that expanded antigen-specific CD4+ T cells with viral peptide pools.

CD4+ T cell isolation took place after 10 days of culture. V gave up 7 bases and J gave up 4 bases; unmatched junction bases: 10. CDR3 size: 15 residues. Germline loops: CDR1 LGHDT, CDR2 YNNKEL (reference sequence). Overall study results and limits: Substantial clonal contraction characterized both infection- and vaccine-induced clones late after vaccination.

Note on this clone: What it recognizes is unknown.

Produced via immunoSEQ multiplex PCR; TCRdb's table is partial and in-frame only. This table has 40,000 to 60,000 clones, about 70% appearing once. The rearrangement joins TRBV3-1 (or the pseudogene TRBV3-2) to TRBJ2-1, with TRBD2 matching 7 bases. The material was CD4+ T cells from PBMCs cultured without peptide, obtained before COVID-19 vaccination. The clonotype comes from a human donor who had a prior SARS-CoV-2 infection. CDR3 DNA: TGTGCCAGCACCCCGGAGCTAGCGGAGTACAATGAGCAGTTCTTC. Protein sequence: CASTPELAEYNEQFF.